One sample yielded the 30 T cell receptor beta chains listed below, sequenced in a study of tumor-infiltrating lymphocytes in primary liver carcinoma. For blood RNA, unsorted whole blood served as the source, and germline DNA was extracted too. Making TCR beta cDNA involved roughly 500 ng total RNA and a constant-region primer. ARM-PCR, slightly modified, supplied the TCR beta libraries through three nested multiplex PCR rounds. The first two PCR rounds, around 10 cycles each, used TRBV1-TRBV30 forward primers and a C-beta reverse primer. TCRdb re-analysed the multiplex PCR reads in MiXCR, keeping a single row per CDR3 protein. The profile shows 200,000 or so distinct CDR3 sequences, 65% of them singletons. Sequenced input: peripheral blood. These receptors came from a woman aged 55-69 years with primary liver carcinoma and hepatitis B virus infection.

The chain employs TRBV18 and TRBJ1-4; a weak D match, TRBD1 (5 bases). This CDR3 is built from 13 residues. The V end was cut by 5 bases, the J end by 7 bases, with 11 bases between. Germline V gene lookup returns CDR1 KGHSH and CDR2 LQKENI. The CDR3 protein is CASSIQGGEKLFF. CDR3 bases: TGTGCCAGCTCAATCCAGGGAGGTGAAAAACTGTTTTTT.

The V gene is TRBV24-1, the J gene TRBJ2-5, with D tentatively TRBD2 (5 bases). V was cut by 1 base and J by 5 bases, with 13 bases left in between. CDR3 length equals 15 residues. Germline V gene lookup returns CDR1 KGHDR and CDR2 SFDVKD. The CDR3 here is CATSDFDHWRETQYF. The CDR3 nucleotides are TGTGCCACCAGTGATTTTGATCACTGGAGGGAGACCCAGTACTTC.

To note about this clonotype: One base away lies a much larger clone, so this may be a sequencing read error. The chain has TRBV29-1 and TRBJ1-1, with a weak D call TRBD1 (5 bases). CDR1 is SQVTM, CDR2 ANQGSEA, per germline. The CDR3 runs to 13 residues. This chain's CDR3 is CSVEGGQATGAFF. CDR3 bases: TGCAGCGTTGAGGGGGGTCAGGCCACTGGAGCTTTCTTT.

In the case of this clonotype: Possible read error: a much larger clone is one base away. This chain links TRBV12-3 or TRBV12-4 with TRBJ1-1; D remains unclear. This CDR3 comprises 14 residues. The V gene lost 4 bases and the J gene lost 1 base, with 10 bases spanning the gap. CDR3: CASSSDHRNTEAFF. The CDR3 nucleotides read TGTGCCAGCAGTTCCGACCACAGGAACACTGAAGCTTTCTTT.

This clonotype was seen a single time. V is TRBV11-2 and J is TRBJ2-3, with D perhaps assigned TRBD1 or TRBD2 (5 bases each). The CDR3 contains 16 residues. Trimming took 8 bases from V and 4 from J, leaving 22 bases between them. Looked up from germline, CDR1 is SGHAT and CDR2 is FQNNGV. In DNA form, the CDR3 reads TGTGCCAGCGGCTCACCCTCGACAGACTACGCAGATACGCAGTATTTT. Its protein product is CASGSPSTDYADTQYF.

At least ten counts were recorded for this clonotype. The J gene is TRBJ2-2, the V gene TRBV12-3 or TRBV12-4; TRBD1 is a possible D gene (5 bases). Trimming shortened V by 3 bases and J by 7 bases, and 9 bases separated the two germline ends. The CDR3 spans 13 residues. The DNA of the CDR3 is TGTGCCAGCAGTTTGAATAGGGGCGGGGAGCTGTTTTTT. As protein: CASSLNRGGELFF.

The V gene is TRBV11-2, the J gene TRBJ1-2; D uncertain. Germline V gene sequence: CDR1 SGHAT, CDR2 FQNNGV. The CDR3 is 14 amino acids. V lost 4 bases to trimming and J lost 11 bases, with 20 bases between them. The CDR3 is CASSSATVLDAYTF. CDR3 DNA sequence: TGTGCCAGCAGCTCAGCGACGGTTCTTGATGCATACACCTTC. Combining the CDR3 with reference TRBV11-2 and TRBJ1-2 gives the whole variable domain EAGVAQSPRYKIIEKRQSVAFWCNPISGHATLYWYQQILGQGPKLLIQFQNNGVVDDSQLPKDRFSAERLKGVDSTLKIQPAKLEDSAVYLCASSSATVLDAYTFGSGTRLTVV.

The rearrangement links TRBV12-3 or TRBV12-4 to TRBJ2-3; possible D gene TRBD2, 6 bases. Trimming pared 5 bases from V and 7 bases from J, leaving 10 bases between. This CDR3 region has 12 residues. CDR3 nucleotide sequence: TGTGCCAGCAGTATTGGAGGGCATACGCAGTATTTT. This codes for CASSIGGHTQYF.

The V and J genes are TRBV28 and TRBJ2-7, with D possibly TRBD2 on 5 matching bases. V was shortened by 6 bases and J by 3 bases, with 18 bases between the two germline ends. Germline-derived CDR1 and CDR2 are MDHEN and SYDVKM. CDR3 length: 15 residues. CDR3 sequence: CASRIGGIQDYEQYF. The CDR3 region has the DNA TGTGCCAGCAGAATAGGAGGTATCCAAGACTACGAGCAGTACTTC.

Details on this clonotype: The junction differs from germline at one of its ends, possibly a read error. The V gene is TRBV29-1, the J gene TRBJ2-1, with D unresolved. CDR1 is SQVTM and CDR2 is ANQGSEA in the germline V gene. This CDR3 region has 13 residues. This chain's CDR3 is CSLDKAPYNEQSF. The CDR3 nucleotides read TGCAGCCTTGATAAGGCCCCCTACAATGAGCAGTCCTTC.

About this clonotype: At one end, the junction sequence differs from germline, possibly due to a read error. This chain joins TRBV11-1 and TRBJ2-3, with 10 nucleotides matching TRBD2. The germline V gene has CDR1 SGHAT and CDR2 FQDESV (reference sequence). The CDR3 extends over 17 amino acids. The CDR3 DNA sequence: TGTGACAGCAGCTTTTCCGGGACTAGCGAGAGCACAGATACACAGTATTTT. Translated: CDSSFSGTSESTDTQYF. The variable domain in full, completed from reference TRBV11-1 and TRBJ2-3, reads EAEVAQSPRYKITEKSQAVAFWCDPISGHATLYWYRQILGQGPELLVQFQDESVVDDSQLPKDRFSAERLKGVDSTLKIQPAELGDSAMYLCDSSFSGTSESTDTQYFGPGTRLTVL.

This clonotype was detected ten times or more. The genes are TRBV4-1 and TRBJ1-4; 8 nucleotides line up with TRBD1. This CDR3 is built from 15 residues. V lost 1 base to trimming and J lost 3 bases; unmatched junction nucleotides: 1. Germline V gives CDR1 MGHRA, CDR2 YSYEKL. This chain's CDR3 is CASSQVTGANEKLFF. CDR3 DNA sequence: TGCGCCAGCAGCCAAGTGACAGGGGCTAATGAAAAACTGTTTTTT.

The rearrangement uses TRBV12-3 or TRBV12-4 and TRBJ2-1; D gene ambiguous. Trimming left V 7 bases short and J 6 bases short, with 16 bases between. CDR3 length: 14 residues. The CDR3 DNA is TGTGCCAGCACAACAGTTGGCAGTAGCAATGAGCAGTTCTTC. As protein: CASTTVGSSNEQFF.

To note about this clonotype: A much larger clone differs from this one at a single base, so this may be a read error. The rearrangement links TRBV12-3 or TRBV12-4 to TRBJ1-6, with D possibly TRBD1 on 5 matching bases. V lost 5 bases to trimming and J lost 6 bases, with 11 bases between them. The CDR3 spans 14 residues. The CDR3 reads CASSVQGSNSPLHF. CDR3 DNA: TGTGCCAGCAGTGTCCAGGGAAGTAATTCACCCCTCCACTTT.

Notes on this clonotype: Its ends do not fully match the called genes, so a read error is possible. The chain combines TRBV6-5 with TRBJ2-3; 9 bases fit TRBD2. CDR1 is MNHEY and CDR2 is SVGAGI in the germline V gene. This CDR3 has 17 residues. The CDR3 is CASSYPPLAGHRDTQCF. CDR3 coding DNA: TGTGCCAGCAGTTACCCCCCGCTAGCGGGACACAGAGATACGCAGTGTTTT.

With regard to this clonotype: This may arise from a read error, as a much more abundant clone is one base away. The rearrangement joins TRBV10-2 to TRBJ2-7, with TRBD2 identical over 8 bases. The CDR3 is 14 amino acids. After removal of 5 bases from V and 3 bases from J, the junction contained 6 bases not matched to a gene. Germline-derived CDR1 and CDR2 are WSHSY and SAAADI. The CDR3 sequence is CASSLGTRGYEQYF. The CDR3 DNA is TGCGCCAGCAGTCTGGGGACTAGGGGCTACGAGCAGTACTTC.

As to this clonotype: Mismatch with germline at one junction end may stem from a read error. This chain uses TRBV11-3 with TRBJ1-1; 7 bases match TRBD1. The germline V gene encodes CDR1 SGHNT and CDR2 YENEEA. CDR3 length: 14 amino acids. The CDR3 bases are TGTGCCAGCAGCTCACAGGGGTCAAACACTGAAGCCTTCTTT. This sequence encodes CASSSQGSNTEAFF.

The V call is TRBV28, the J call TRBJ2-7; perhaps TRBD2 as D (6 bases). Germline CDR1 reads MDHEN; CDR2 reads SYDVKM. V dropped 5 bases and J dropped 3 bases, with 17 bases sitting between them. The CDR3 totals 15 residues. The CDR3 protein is CASSPSPEGGYEQYF. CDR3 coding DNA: TGTGCCAGCAGTCCATCCCCAGAGGGAGGCTACGAGCAGTACTTC.

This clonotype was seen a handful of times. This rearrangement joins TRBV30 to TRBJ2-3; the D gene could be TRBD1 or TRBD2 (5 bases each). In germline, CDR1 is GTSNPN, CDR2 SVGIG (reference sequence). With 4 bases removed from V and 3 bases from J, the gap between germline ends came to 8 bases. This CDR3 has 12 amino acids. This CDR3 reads CAWKWGTDTQYF. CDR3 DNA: TGTGCCTGGAAGTGGGGGACAGATACGCAGTATTTT.

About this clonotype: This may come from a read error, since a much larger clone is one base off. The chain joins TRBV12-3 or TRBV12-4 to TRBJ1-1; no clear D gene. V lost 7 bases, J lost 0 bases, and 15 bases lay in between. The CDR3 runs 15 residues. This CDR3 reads CASNFRSRMNTEAFF. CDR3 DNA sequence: TGTGCCAGCAATTTTAGATCAAGGATGAACACTGAAGCTTTCTTT.

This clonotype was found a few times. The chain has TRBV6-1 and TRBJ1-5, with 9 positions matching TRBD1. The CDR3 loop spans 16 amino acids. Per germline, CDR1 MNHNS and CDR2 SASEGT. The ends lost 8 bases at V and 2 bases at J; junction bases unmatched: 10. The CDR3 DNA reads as TGTGCCAGCTGTTTACGGACAGGGGAGGGCAATCAGCCCCAGCATTTT. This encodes CASCLRTGEGNQPQHF.

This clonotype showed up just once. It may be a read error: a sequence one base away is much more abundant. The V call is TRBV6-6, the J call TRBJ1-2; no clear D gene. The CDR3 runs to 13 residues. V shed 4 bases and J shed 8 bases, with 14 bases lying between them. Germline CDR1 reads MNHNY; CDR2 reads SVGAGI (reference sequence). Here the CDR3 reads CASSSTSREGYTF. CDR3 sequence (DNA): TGTGCCAGCAGTTCAACAAGTAGGGAGGGCTACACCTTC.

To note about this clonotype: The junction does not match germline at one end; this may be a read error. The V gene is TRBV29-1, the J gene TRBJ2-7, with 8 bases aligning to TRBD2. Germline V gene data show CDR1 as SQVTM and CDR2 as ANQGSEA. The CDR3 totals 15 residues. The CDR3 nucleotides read TGCAGCGTTGTGGTGGGTACTAGCGGATATTACGAACAGTACTTC. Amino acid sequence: CSVVVGTSGYYEQYF.

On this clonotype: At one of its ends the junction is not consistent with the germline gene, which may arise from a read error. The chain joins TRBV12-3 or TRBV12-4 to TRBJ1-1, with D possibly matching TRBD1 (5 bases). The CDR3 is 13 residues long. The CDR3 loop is CANSLNRGTEASF. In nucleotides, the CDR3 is TGTGCCAACAGTCTGAACCGGGGCACTGAAGCTTCCTTT.

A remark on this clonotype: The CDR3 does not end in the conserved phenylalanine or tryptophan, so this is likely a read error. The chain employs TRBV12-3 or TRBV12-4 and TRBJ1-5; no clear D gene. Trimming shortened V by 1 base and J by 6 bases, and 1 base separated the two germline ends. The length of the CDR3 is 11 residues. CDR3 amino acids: CASSLGQPQHS. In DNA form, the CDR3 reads TGTGCCAGCAGTTTAGGTCAGCCCCAGCATTCT.

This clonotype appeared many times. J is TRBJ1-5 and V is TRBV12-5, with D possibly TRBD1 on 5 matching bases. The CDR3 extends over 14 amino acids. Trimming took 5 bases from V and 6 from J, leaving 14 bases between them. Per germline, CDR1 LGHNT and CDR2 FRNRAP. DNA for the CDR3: TGTGCTAGTGGTGGGGGGACCAGCGGTCAGCCCCAGCATTTT. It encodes CASGGGTSGQPQHF.

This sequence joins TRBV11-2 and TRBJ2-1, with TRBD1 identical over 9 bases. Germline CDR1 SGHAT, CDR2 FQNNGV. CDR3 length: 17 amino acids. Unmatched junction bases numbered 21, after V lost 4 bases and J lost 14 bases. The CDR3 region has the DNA TGTGCCAGCAGCTCTATGGACAGGGGAGTTTCCTACAATAAGGAGTTCTTC. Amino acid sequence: CASSSMDRGVSYNKEFF.

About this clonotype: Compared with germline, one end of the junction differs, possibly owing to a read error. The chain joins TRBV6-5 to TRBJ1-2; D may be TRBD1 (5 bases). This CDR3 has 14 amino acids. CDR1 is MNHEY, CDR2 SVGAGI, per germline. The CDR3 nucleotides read TGTGTCAGCAGTTACTTGGGGGGTTCTCAGGACTACACCTTC. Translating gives CVSSYLGGSQDYTF.

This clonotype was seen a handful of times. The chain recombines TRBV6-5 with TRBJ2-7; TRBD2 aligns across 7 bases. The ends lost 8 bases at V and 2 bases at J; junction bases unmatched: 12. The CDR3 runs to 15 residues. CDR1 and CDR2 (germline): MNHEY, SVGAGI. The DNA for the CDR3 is TGTGCCAGCTGGTCGGGGGGAGACCCGGCCTACGAGCAGTACTTC. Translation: CASWSGGDPAYEQYF.

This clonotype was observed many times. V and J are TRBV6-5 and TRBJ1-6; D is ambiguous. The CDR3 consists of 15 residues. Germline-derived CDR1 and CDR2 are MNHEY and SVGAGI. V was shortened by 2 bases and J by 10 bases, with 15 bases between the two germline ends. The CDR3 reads CASSYQAGIGSPLHF. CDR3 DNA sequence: TGTGCCAGCAGTTACCAGGCGGGGATTGGCTCACCCCTCCACTTT.